The 18 T cell receptor beta chains below were found in one sample sequenced in a study of blood T cell repertoires in COVID-19. This table comes from immunoSEQ multiplex PCR, and its TCRdb copy is limited to in-frame clones, with some not included. The sample lists under 300,000 clones, about three quarters occurring once. Sequencing was done on a sample of peripheral blood. The receptors derive from a woman of 80 years or more with acute or convalescent COVID-19.

This clone was detected only once. The J gene is TRBJ2-1, the V gene TRBV5-1; 7 bases are shared with TRBD2. The CDR3 runs to 16 residues. V lost 0 bases, J lost 6 bases, and 9 bases stayed unmatched. Germline CDR1 reads SGHRS; CDR2 reads YFSETQ. Written as DNA, the CDR3 is TGCGCCAGCAGCTTGGCCATAGGACTAGTCCCCAATGAGCAGTTCTTC. Translating gives CASSLAIGLVPNEQFF.

The gene calls are TRBV6-5 and TRBJ1-3; a possible D gene is TRBD1 (6 bases). The V gene lost 4 bases and the J gene lost 5 bases, with 12 bases spanning the gap. CDR1 is MNHEY, CDR2 SVGAGI, per germline. There are 14 residues in the CDR3. The CDR3 coding sequence is TGTGCCAGCAGTTCACAGGGATACAGAAACACCATATATTTT. Amino acid sequence: CASSSQGYRNTIYF.

The chain combines TRBV24-1 with TRBJ2-7; D may be TRBD2 (6 bases). V gave up 9 bases and J gave up 4 bases, with 18 bases separating them. CDR3 length: 14 amino acids. Germline V gives CDR1 KGHDR, CDR2 SFDVKD. CDR3 nucleotides: TGTGCCACCTCTCCCGGGACTTTTCCTTACGAGCAGTACTTC. This codes for CATSPGTFPYEQYF.

The chain uses TRBV19 and TRBJ2-3; 8 bases line up with TRBD2. CDR1 and CDR2 from the germline V gene are LNHDA and SQIVND (reference sequence). The junction had 12 bases not matched to a gene; V was cut back by 3 bases and J by 1 base. The CDR3 has 18 amino acids. The CDR3: CASSIRSGGLSGTDTQYF. In DNA, the CDR3 is TGTGCCAGTAGTATTCGCAGCGGGGGCCTGTCGGGCACAGATACGCAGTATTTT.

The genes are TRBV9 and TRBJ2-6, with D possibly TRBD1 on 5 matching bases. This CDR3 is built from 19 residues. Looked up from germline, CDR1 is SGDLS and CDR2 is YYNGEE. V lost 3 bases to trimming and J lost 2 bases, with 21 bases between them. CDR3 loop: CASSGRQTLSLAGANVLTF. In DNA, the CDR3 is TGTGCCAGCAGCGGAAGACAGACCCTCAGTTTGGCTGGGGCCAACGTCCTGACTTTC.

The CDR3 nucleotides read TGTGCCAGCAGTTATAAGACAGGGTCTGGCTACACCTTC. Its translation is CASSYKTGSGYTF. This sequence joins TRBV6-5 and TRBJ1-2; 7 bases map to TRBD1. Trimming removed 3 bases from V and 7 bases from J; junction bases left unmatched: 5. Germline V lookup: CDR1 MNHEY, CDR2 SVGAGI. The CDR3 length is 13 residues.

J is TRBJ1-4 and V is TRBV9; 11 nucleotides match TRBD1. V was clipped by 4 bases and J by 8 bases; unmatched bases: 7. The CDR3 is 15 amino acids. Germline V gives CDR1 SGDLS, CDR2 YYNGEE. CDR3 sequence reads: CASSPGGQGGEKLFF. CDR3 nucleotides: TGTGCCAGCAGCCCCGGGGGACAGGGGGGCGAAAAACTGTTTTTT. Together with reference TRBV9 and TRBJ1-4, the CDR3 gives the full variable domain: DSGVTQTPKHLITATGQRVTLRCSPRSGDLSVYWYQQSLDQGLQFLIQYYNGEERAKGNILERFSAQQFPDLHSELNLSSLELGDSALYFCASSPGGQGGEKLFFGSGTQLSVL.

This rearrangement joins TRBV11-2 to TRBJ1-1; no clear D. CDR1 is SGHAT and CDR2 is FQNNGV in the germline V gene. The ends were cut back, 5 bases at V and 1 base at J, with 11 bases in the middle. CDR3 length: 14 residues. The CDR3 here is CASSPSTPNTEAFF. The DNA of the CDR3 is TGTGCCAGCAGCCCTTCTACCCCGAACACTGAAGCTTTCTTT.

This clone has ten or more counts. This chain joins TRBV5-1 and TRBJ1-6; 9 nucleotides line up with TRBD1. V shed 0 bases, J shed 7 bases, and the junction held 8 bases outside the gene matches. The germline V gene encodes CDR1 SGHRS and CDR2 YFSETQ. This CDR3 is built from 17 residues. Written as DNA, the CDR3 is TGCGCCAGCAGCTTGGATCCCCCGGGACAGGGAAATTCACCCCTCCACTTT. Amino acid sequence: CASSLDPPGQGNSPLHF.

The chain has TRBV6-5 and TRBJ2-3, with 8 positions matching TRBD1. V gave up 6 bases and J gave up 6 bases; unmatched junction bases: 8. CDR3 length: 14 amino acids. Germline lookup yields CDR1 MNHEY and CDR2 SVGAGI. CDR3 in DNA: TGTGCCAGCAGCCTCGAGAGGACAGGGGATACGCAGTATTTT. Amino acids: CASSLERTGDTQYF.

This chain connects TRBV7-6 to TRBJ2-7, with 10 bases lining up with TRBD1. Looked up from germline, CDR1 is SGHVS and CDR2 is FNYEAQ. Trimming at V came to 0 bases and at J to 2 bases, leaving 7 bases not matched to a gene. This CDR3 comprises 17 residues. CDR3 nucleotides: TGTGCCAGCAGCTTAGCGTCAGGGACAGGGGCCCCCTACGAGCAGTACTTC. It specifies CASSLASGTGAPYEQYF. The full variable domain, in which reference TRBV7-6 and TRBJ2-7 provide the parts outside the CDR3, is GAGVSQSPRYKVTKRGQDVALRCDPISGHVSLYWYRQALGQGPEFLTYFNYEAQQDKSGLPNDRFSAERPEGSISTLTIQRTEQRDSAMYRCASSLASGTGAPYEQYFGPGTRLTVT.

The chain is built from TRBV6-7 and TRBJ2-7, with D tentatively TRBD2 (7 bases). TRBV6-7 is placed among ORFs of uncertain function. Trimming shortened V by 6 bases and J by 6 bases, and 12 bases separated the two germline ends. The CDR3 has 12 residues. This CDR3 reads CASRGGPVEQYF. Here the CDR3 DNA reads TGTGCCAGCAGGGGGGGGCCGGTCGAGCAGTACTTC.

This rearrangement joins TRBV2 to TRBJ1-5; a weak D match, TRBD1 (6 bases). Trimming stripped 4 bases from V and 2 bases from J, with 15 bases between. The CDR3 covers 16 residues. From germline, CDR1 is SNHLY and CDR2 FYNNEI. DNA of the CDR3: TGTGCCAGCAGTGGCCCCAGGGGAGGGGGCAATCAGCCCCAGCATTTT. It encodes CASSGPRGGGNQPQHF.

The chain carries TRBV5-4 and TRBJ1-1, with 7 bases lining up with TRBD1. The germline gives CDR1 SGHNT, CDR2 YYREEE (reference sequence). J gave up 6 bases and V 4 bases, and 9 bases lay outside the gene matches. The CDR3 consists of 14 residues. The chain's CDR3 is CASSITGAGAEAFF. DNA of the CDR3: TGTGCCAGCAGCATAACAGGGGCCGGGGCTGAAGCTTTCTTT.

The genes are TRBV3-1 (or the pseudogene TRBV3-2) and TRBJ1-1; D gene uncertain. Germline V gene data show CDR1 as LGHDT and CDR2 as YNNKEL (reference sequence). The CDR3 has 16 residues. Trimming stripped 1 base from V and 2 bases from J, with 14 bases between. The CDR3: CASSQGLKNLNTEAFF. The CDR3 DNA follows: TGTGCCAGCAGCCAAGGACTGAAGAATCTTAACACTGAAGCTTTCTTT.

J is TRBJ2-5 and V is TRBV30; TRBD2 matches at 15 bases. Germline V gene lookup returns CDR1 GTSNPN and CDR2 SVGIG (reference sequence). The CDR3 spans 15 residues. V was pared by 7 bases and J by 4 bases, with 7 bases of the junction left unmatched. This CDR3 reads CASGLAGGYGETQYF. DNA for the CDR3: TGTGCCTCGGGACTAGCGGGAGGTTATGGAGAGACCCAGTACTTC. The variable domain in full, with the rest retrieved from reference TRBV30 and TRBJ2-5, is SQTIHQWPATLVQPVGSPLSLECTVEGTSNPNLYWYRQAAGRGLQLLFYSVGIGQISSEVPQNLSASRPQDRQFILSSKKLLLSDSGFYLCASGLAGGYGETQYFGPGTRLLVL.

The rearrangement links TRBV5-4 to TRBJ2-1, with a possible D match to TRBD2 (5 bases). CDR1 and CDR2 from the germline V gene are SGHNT and YYREEE (reference sequence). Trimming removed 2 bases from V and 9 bases from J, with 15 bases in between. The CDR3 spans 14 residues. The CDR3 DNA reads as TGTGCCAGCAGCTTAGTTGAGGAGGCAAGTGAGCAGTTCTTC. This sequence encodes CASSLVEEASEQFF. Based on the CDR3 plus reference TRBV5-4 and TRBJ2-1, the full variable domain is ETGVTQSPTHLIKTRGQQVTLRCSSQSGHNTVSWYQQALGQGPQFIFQYYREEENGRGNFPPRFSGLQFPNYSSELNVNALELDDSALYLCASSLVEEASEQFFGPGTRLTVL.

The chain employs TRBV5-1 and TRBJ2-3, with TRBD1 matching 9 bases. The junction had 6 bases not matched to a gene; V was cut back by 4 bases and J by 3 bases. CDR1 and CDR2 from the germline V gene are SGHRS and YFSETQ. CDR3 length: 15 residues. The CDR3 protein is CASSPGQGSTDTQYF. CDR3 coding DNA: TGCGCCAGCAGCCCGGGACAGGGATCGACAGATACGCAGTATTTT.